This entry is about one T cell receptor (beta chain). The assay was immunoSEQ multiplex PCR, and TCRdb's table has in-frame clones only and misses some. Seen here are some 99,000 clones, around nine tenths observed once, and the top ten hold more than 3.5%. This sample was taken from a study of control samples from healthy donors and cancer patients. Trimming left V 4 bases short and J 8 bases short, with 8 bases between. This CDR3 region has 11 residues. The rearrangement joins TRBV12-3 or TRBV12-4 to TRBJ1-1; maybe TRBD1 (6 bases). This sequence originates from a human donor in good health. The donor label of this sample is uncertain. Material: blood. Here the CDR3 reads CASSYREEAFF. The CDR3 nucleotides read TGTGCCAGCAGTTACAGGGAGGAAGCTTTCTTT.